This T cell receptor (beta chain) derives from a study of shared clonotypes between healthy human individuals. At a deep level, the assay was run. The table came from immunoSEQ multiplex PCR; TCRdb's copy has only in-frame clones and leaves some out. The sample lists 2.3 million or so clones; approximately 95% were seen once. CD4+ cells underwent separation, giving CD45RA+ naive and CD45RA-negative memory subsets. V gave up 0 bases and J gave up 2 bases, with 15 bases separating them. CDR1 and CDR2 from the germline V gene are SGHNT and YYREEE (reference sequence). The CDR3 runs 16 residues. General observations from the study: Sorted-subset sequencing was shown by rarefaction to be incomplete despite large depth.

With respect to this clone: What it binds is not known.

The chain employs TRBV5-4 and TRBJ2-7; D is tentatively TRBD1 or TRBD2 (5 bases each). The receptor was derived from a man between 18 and 35 years old in good health. Some clones in this sample may be carry-over from other donors' samples. The sequencing sample was made of naive CD4+ T cells from PBMCs. Subset defined: CD45RA+ positively selected. For the CDR3, the DNA is TGTGCCAGCAGCTTGGGGGGGAGCGGTCCGACCTACGAGCAGTACTTC. Translating it yields CASSLGGSGPTYEQYF.